The rows below give T cell receptor beta chains drawn from one sample of a study of shared clonotypes between healthy human individuals. Clones were read by immunoSEQ multiplex PCR, and TCRdb kept only the in-frame ones, dropping some. Of around 200,000 clones listed, approximately 92% are singletons. The specimen was naive CD4+ T cells sorted from blood. These receptors all come from a woman aged 30 to 39 in good health. Both conserved end residues are part of each CDR3.

v_gene	j_gene	len	CDR3aa
TRBV12-5	TRBJ2-2	12	CASGLRAGELFF
TRBV2	TRBJ1-1	14	CASGTTGRSTEAFF
TRBV7-6	TRBJ1-2	15	CASSLSPDANYGYTF
TRBV14	TRBJ2-1	16	CASSQPGQGLYNEQFF
TRBV7-2	TRBJ2-7	16	CASSLVALAGAYEQYF
TRBV14	.	15	CASSQASGRPYEQYF
TRBV18	TRBJ2-7	16	CASSLHNLGGSYEQYF
TRBV5-8	TRBJ2-7	13	CASSYGWGVEQYF
TRBV20-1	TRBJ2-1	11	CSARGFHEQFF
TRBV6-5	TRBJ2-7	15	CASSYRQLPLREQYF
TRBV19	TRBJ1-5	15	CASTPDWTRNQPQHF
TRBV11-2	TRBJ2-5	16	CASSLRTGGKEETQYF
TRBV7-9	TRBJ2-3	13	CASSRGAEDTQYF
TRBV29-1	TRBJ1-1	12	CSVDDRAGGAFF
TRBV4-1	TRBJ2-2	13	CASSGQGTGELFF
TRBV28	TRBJ2-2	14	CASSLGQNTGELFF